What follows describes a single T cell receptor beta chain. Antigen specificity is unknown. These data belong to a study of shared clonotypes between healthy human individuals. The study's findings and limits: Researchers sampled only blood; tissue repertoires likely differ.

The repertoire was sequenced with immunoSEQ multiplex PCR; TCRdb's copy has only in-frame clones and lacks some. This sample has 2 million or so clones, with just under 95% found just once. Germline trimming cut 5 bases from V and 8 bases from J; bases unmatched to any gene: 8. This CDR3 has 14 residues. The germline CDR1 and CDR2 sequences are SEHNR and FQNEAQ (reference sequence). Naive CD8 cells lacked CD45RO and underwent positive selection for CCR7, leaving out terminally differentiated effector memory CD45RA+ cells. The chain is built from TRBV7-9 and TRBJ2-4, with TRBD1 identical over 8 bases. The sequenced sample was naive CD8+ T cells sorted from blood. The origin of this receptor is a man between 18 and 35 years old in good health. The CDR3 loop reads CASSHETGADIQYF. The CDR3, as DNA: TGTGCCAGCAGCCATGAGACAGGGGCGGACATTCAGTACTTC.